This T cell receptor beta chain was retrieved from a study of cytomegalovirus exposure and HLA in healthy donors. Study findings and constraints: Whilst most TCR sequences proved rare, a subset of public TCRs occurred across many donors. The study flagged some 170 TCR beta chains as cytomegalovirus-associated.

Clones were sequenced by immunoSEQ multiplex PCR, and TCRdb holds only the in-frame ones, with some missing. This sample has about 150,000 clones; 80% to 90% occur once, and the top ten carry under 25%. About this clone itself: Its antigen is unidentified. The germline gene is not matched at one end of the junction; a read error may be the cause.

The sequenced sample was PBMCs. The TCR comes from a man between 18 and 29 years old in good health and CMV-seropositive.

The CDR3 region is CASSFGLAELNF. The CDR3 region has the DNA TGTGCCAGCAGCTTCGGTCTAGCGGAGCTCAACTTC. The chain has TRBV5-4 and TRBJ2-5, with 7 positions matching TRBD2. This CDR3 comprises 12 residues. Germline values: CDR1 SGHNT, CDR2 YYREEE (reference sequence).